The 3 T cell receptor beta chains below come from one sample, sequenced in a study of cytomegalovirus exposure and HLA in healthy donors. Both 60 Vbeta primers and 13 Jbeta primers went into the PCR. Sequencing used immunoSEQ multiplex PCR; TCRdb keeps in-frame clones, though not all of them. The sample has some 100,000 clones, roughly 83% seen once; the top ten hold about 3.1%. Sample: PBMCs. Source of these receptors: a male donor in good health and CMV-seropositive.

The V call is TRBV5-1, the J call TRBJ2-1, with 11 bases fitting TRBD2. With 3 bases clipped from V and 5 bases from J, the junction kept 4 bases outside the gene matches. The CDR3 runs 15 residues. Looked up from germline, CDR1 is SGHRS and CDR2 is YFSETQ. The CDR3 nucleotides are TGCGCCAGCAGCTCACTACTAGCGGGGGACAATGAGCAGTTCTTC. This gives the protein CASSSLLAGDNEQFF.

This clone has just one count. The V gene is TRBV10-3, the J gene TRBJ2-7, with no clear D. Looked up from germline, CDR1 is ENHRY and CDR2 is SYGVKD. V was pared by 2 bases and J by 3 bases, with 2 bases between. CDR3 length: 11 amino acids. The CDR3 nucleotides are TGTGCCATCAGTGAGCGCTACGAGCAGTACTTC. Protein product: CAISERYEQYF.

The chain combines TRBV6-5 with TRBJ2-7; 9 bases are shared with TRBD2. CDR1 is MNHEY and CDR2 is SVGAGI in the germline V gene. V lost 2 bases and J lost 5; bases outside the gene matches: 10. This CDR3 comprises 16 residues. CDR3 region: CASSYPKGGGAHEQYF. The CDR3 DNA follows: TGTGCCAGCAGTTACCCTAAGGGCGGGGGGGCCCACGAGCAGTACTTC.